The 10 T cell receptor beta chains given below trace back to one sample, sequenced in a study of blood T cell repertoires in COVID-19. Measured with immunoSEQ multiplex PCR; TCRdb has only the in-frame clones, and not every one. Found here are about 210,000 clones, about 87% of them singletons; the top ten hold 10%. Material for sequencing was PBMCs or T cells enriched from blood (not recorded which). The receptors come from a man between 18 and 29 years old with acute COVID-19.

In its sample, this clone was seen a few times. The chain's CDR3 is CASSDLVGGEDTQYF. CDR3 coding DNA: TGTGCCAGCAGTGATTTGGTAGGGGGCGAGGATACGCAGTATTTT. The V gene is TRBV6-1, the J gene TRBJ2-3; 7 bases are a match to TRBD1. J lost 6 bases, V lost 3 bases, and 9 bases had no gene match. Germline V gives CDR1 MNHNS, CDR2 SASEGT. The CDR3 length is 15 residues.

This rearrangement joins TRBV18 to TRBJ2-2, with 8 bases lining up with TRBD2. CDR1 and CDR2 (germline): KGHSH, LQKENI. The J segment lost 5 bases and the V segment lost 6 bases, leaving 8 bases of the junction unmatched. The CDR3 covers 15 residues. The CDR3 bases are TGTGCCAGCTCCGCAGCGGGAGAGCTGACCGGGGAGCTGTTTTTT. Amino acid sequence: CASSAAGELTGELFF.

In nucleotides, the CDR3 is TGTGCCAGCAGTTTATCGATCGGCAGGGCAGATACGTATCACTATGGCTACACCTTC. Translating gives CASSLSIGRADTYHYGYTF. V gene TRBV27 combines with J gene TRBJ1-2; possibly TRBD1 for D (5 bases). Germline V CDR1 and CDR2: MNHEY, SMNVEV (reference sequence). The CDR3 length is 19 residues. V lost 0 bases to trimming and J lost 3 bases, with 23 bases between them.

The V and J genes are TRBV4-1 and TRBJ2-2; 15 bases fit TRBD2. Germline CDR1 is MGHRA and CDR2 is YSYEKL. This CDR3 spans 18 amino acids. Losses at the gene ends were 4 bases for V and 5 bases for J; bases not matched to a gene: 8. CDR3: CASSPLGLAGGGTGELFF. DNA of the CDR3: TGCGCCAGCAGCCCCTTGGGACTAGCGGGAGGAGGGACCGGGGAGCTGTTTTTT.

This clone was seen more than once but under ten times. The V gene is TRBV9, the J gene TRBJ2-3; 7 positions match TRBD2. V lost 0 bases and J lost 7; bases outside the gene matches: 11. The V gene's germline CDR1 is SGDLS and CDR2 YYNGEE. The CDR3 consists of 16 residues. The CDR3 loop is CASSVGLAGVLNTQYF. For the CDR3, the DNA is TGTGCCAGCAGCGTAGGTCTGGCGGGAGTTTTGAATACGCAGTATTTT.

This clone was recorded once. The chain uses TRBV7-8 and TRBJ2-2; D remains unclear. In germline, CDR1 is SGHVS, CDR2 FQNEAQ. CDR3 size: 12 residues. V was pared by 3 bases and J by 4 bases, with 3 bases between. This CDR3 is CASSFGTGELFF. The CDR3 DNA sequence: TGTGCCAGCAGCTTCGGCACCGGGGAGCTGTTTTTT. The full variable domain, completed using reference TRBV7-8 and TRBJ2-2, is GAGVSQSPRYKVAKRGQDVALRCDPISGHVSLFWYQQALGQGPEFLTYFQNEAQLDKSGLPSDRFFAERPEGSVSTLKIQRTQQEDSAVYLCASSFGTGELFFGEGSRLTVL.

The rearrangement uses TRBV5-1 and TRBJ2-3; no reliable D call. The CDR3 is 15 residues long. Germline CDR1 SGHRS, CDR2 YFSETQ. Trimming removed 0 bases from V and 0 bases from J, with 8 bases in between. CDR3 protein: CASSLGGASTDTQYF. The CDR3 DNA is TGCGCCAGCAGCTTGGGTGGAGCTAGCACAGATACGCAGTATTTT.

The chain recombines TRBV11-2 with TRBJ1-2; no clear D gene. Germline assignment: CDR1 SGHAT and CDR2 FQNNGV. CDR3 length: 16 residues. V was trimmed by 4 bases and J by 0 bases, leaving 15 bases between them. This CDR3 reads CASSSISRGSNYGYTF. CDR3 in DNA: TGTGCCAGCAGCTCAATTTCCCGCGGCTCTAACTATGGCTACACCTTC.

The chain carries TRBV30 and TRBJ2-7, with D maybe TRBD2 (5 bases). V gave up 5 bases and J gave up 0 bases, with 8 bases separating them. The CDR3 has 12 amino acids. Germline V CDR1 and CDR2: GTSNPN, SVGIG (reference sequence). The CDR3 here is CAWATSSYEQYF. CDR3 sequence (DNA): TGTGCCTGGGCAACTAGCTCCTACGAGCAGTACTTC.

The chain has TRBV28 and TRBJ1-5; a weak D match, TRBD1 (5 bases). V lost 6 bases, J lost 6 bases, and 15 bases lay in between. Germline values: CDR1 MDHEN, CDR2 SYDVKM. This CDR3 comprises 14 residues. CDR3 DNA: TGTGCCAGCAGCCCTTTCGGGGGGTCTCAGCCCCAGCATTTT. This encodes CASSPFGGSQPQHF.